The present T cell receptor (beta chain) was sequenced within a study of T-cell memory formation after mild COVID-19. TCRdb itself ran the 5' RACE reads through MiXCR, one entry per CDR3 protein. The top ten clones hold around a fifth of a sample with 300,000 to 400,000 distinct CDR3 sequences, around 14% of them seen once. J lost 2 bases, V lost 7 bases, and 13 bases had no gene match. This CDR3 is 17 amino acids long. Germline V gene data show CDR1 as SGHTA and CDR2 as FQGNSA. This clonotype has more than one count but fewer than ten. J is TRBJ1-2 and V is TRBV7-2, with 10 bases lining up with TRBD1. Sequencing was performed on PBMCs or a T cell subset sorted from them (not recorded which). This clonotype originated in a man aged 18 to 30 who had mild COVID-19 (a few samples of this study predate the infection). Cell type and time point are not known. The CDR3 spells CASTLRQGAGVNYGYTF. For the CDR3, the DNA is TGTGCCAGCACCCTTCGACAGGGGGCGGGAGTAAACTATGGCTACACCTTC.